This entry is about one T cell receptor beta chain. What antigen it recognizes has not been identified. No much larger clonotype is one base removed from it; base qualities were not supplied. The data originate from a study of CD8+ T cells in alopecia areata (dated by TCRdb to between 2017 and 2018). Regarding the complete study: The treated patients took part in an open-label pilot trial in which moderate-to-severe alopecia areata was treated with oral tofacitinib at 5 to 10 mg twice daily. Patients received tofacitinib for 6 to 18 months and were then followed off drug for 6 months to check for delayed response and recurrence. For the treated patients, the SALT score, which quantifies what percentage of scalp surface area is affected, served as the measure of disease severity. To study T cell clonal expansion in alopecia areata, the researchers applied high-throughput TCRbeta sequencing to both the C3H/HeJ mouse model and human patients. Human TCRbeta sequencing covered scalp tissue and sorted CD4+ and CD8+ peripheral blood T cells from patchy and totalis/universalis alopecia areata patients and healthy controls. Tofacitinib-treated patients had biopsies at baseline and at 4 and 24 weeks of treatment, with a later scalp biopsy in several patients. Scalp clonality was compared across normal scalp (n=4), patchy alopecia areata scalp (n=8), and alopecia totalis/universalis scalp (n=8). The RNA source kit depended on sample type: the PAXgene miRNA kit for fixed scalp, the miRNeasy kit for PBMCs, and the RNeasy kit for mouse skin. TCRbeta CDR3 regions were amplified by immunoSEQ multiplex PCR using 35 Vbeta forward and 13 Jbeta reverse primers. The research as a whole found: Because the treated cohort was small and had just a single nonresponder, larger studies are needed to establish links between baseline CD8+ expansion and response. Tofacitinib significantly lowered scalp clonality and the number of expanded CD8+ clones among the top 100 scalp clones. Unlike mouse skin, where gammadelta T cells dominate, normal human skin contains resident alphabeta T cells that get sequenced too, which complicates analysis of the scalp TCR repertoire. Many expanded lesional clones were found to persist in scalp and blood during tofacitinib treatment, and relapse after treatment cessation may be partly explained by this persistence. TCR sequences shared between patients were less clear than in mice, possibly partly because of HLA diversity in the patient population. Lesional scalp, especially in alopecia totalis/universalis, showed higher clonality and more expanded CD8+ clones than normal scalp, suggesting antigenic drive.

The germline ends are 6 bases apart after V is trimmed by 1 base and J by 6 bases. Including the terminal cysteine and phenylalanine, the CDR3 comprises 12 residues. The only DNA kept is the CDR3, 36 bases in frame from the first base. Based on the germline V gene, the CDR1 and CDR2 sequences are LGHNA and YNFKEQ. The time point label of this sample denotes: 4 weeks on oral tofacitinib. The treatment or condition label, read with the paper, signifies: oral pan-JAK inhibitor, 5-10 mg twice daily. Peripheral blood and lesional scalp punch biopsies were obtained from patients with alopecia areata. PBMCs were isolated by density centrifugation and stained for CD3, CD4 and CD8, and CD4+ and CD8+ T cells were sorted on a FACSAria. The method behind the library was the immunoSEQ multiplex PCR assay. RNA was extracted from all samples and reverse transcribed into cDNA as template for TCR sequencing. SuperScript III was used to make first-strand cDNA, primed with a 2:1 mix of oligo-dT and random hexamers. A synthetic immune receptor repertoire was used to gauge amplification bias, and whatever bias remained was removed computationally. The study's own analysis went as follows. After raw reads were preprocessed to remove errors, the CDR3 was defined following IMGT conventions as running from the conserved cysteine to phenylalanine. Clonality was computed as 1 minus the Shannon entropy, with the entropy normalized by log2 of the number of productive unique TCRs. Whether scalp clones were CD4 or CD8 was inferred by matching scalp TCRbeta sequences against CD4 and CD8 repertoires sorted from blood. TCRdb took this table from immuneACCESS and kept in-frame rearrangements with V and J called. Such tables lack part of the clones; where checked against another copy, unresolved V genes explain under half of the gap, and the rest is unexplained. V and J calls and clone size are as listed in that table; D and trimming were resolved from the DNA. The sample has 110,000 to 150,000 clones on record, roughly 52% of them singletons. Less than 20% of the sample rests with the top ten.

Material: CD8+ T cells sorted from blood, obtained at week 4, from a patient treated with tofacitinib. The receptor was derived from a human donor with alopecia areata. The chain links TRBV4-2 with TRBJ1-2; TRBD1 is a possible D gene, resting on 5 matching bases. Here is the DNA: TGTGCCAGCAGCCAAGTGGGGGATGGCTACACCTTC. This translates into CASSQVGDGYTF.